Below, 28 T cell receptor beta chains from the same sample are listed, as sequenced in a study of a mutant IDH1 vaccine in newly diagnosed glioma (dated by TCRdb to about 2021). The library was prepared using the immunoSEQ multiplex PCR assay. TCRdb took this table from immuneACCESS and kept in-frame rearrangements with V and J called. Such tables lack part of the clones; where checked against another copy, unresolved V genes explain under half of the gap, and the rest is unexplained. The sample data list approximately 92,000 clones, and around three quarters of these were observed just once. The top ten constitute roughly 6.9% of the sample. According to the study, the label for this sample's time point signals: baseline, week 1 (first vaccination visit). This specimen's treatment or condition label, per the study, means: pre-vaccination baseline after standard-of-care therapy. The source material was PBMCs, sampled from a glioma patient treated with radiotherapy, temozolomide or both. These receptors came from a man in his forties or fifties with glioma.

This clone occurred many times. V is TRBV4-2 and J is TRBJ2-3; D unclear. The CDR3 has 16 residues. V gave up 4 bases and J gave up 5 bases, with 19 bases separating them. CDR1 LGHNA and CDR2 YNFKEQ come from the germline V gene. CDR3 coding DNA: TGTGCCAGCAGCCCAATCGGAGAATCTAGAGTAGATACGCAGTATTTT. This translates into CASSPIGESRVDTQYF.

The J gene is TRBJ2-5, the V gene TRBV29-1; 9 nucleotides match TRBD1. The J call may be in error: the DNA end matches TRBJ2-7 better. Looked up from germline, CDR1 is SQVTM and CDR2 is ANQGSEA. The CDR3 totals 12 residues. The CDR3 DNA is TGCAGCGTCCGGGACAGGGTAGCCGAGCAGTACTTC. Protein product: CSVRDRVAEQYF.

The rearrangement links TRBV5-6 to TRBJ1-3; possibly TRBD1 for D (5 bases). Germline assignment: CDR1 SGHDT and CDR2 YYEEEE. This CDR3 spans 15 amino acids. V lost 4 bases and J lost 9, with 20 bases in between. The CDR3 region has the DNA TGTGCCAGCAGCGGACGGGGCACAGGTACTAGCACCATATATTTT. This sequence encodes CASSGRGTGTSTIYF. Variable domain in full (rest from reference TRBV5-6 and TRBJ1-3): DAGVTQSPTHLIKTRGQQVTLRCSPKSGHDTVSWYQQALGQGPQFIFQYYEEEERQRGNFPDRFSGHQFPNYSSELNVNALLLGDSALYLCASSGRGTGTSTIYFGEGSWLTVV.

The CDR3 nucleotides read TGTGCCTGGAGGTCGGGGAGCGGCAATCAGCCCCAGCATTTT. It is translated as CAWRSGSGNQPQHF. J is TRBJ1-5 and V is TRBV30; D not resolved. V lost 3 bases to trimming and J lost 2 bases, with 11 bases between them. CDR1 and CDR2 from the germline V gene are GTSNPN and SVGIG (reference sequence). The CDR3 is 14 amino acids.

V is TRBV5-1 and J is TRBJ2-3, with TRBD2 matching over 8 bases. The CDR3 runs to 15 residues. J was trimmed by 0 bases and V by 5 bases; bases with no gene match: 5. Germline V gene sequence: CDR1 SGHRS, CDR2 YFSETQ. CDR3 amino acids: CASRLSGTSTDTQYF. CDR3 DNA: TGCGCCAGCAGACTTAGCGGGACAAGCACAGATACGCAGTATTTT.

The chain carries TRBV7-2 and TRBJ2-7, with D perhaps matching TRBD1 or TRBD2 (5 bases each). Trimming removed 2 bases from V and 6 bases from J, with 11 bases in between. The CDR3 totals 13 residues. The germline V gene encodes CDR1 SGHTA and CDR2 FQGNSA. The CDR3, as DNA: TGTGCCAGCAGCTTACACGGGGCCACCGAGCAGTACTTC. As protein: CASSLHGATEQYF.

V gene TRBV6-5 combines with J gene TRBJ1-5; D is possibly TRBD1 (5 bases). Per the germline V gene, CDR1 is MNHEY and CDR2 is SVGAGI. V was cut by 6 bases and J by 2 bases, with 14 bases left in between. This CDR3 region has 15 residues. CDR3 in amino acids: CASSRQSQGNQPQHF. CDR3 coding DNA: TGTGCCAGCAGCCGACAGAGTCAGGGCAATCAGCCCCAGCATTTT.

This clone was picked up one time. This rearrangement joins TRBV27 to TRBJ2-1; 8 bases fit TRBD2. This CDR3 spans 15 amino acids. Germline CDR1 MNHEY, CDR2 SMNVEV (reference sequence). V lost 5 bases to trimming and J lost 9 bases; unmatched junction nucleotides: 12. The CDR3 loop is CASSPWTSIEGEQFF. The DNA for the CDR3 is TGTGCCAGCAGTCCCTGGACTAGCATCGAGGGTGAGCAGTTCTTC.

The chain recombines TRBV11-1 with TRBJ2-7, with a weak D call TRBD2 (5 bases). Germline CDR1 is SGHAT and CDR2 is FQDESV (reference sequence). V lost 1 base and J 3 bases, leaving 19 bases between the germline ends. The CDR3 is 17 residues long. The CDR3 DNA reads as TGTGCCAGCAGCTTAGATACGGGGTCCGCCATCTACTACGAGCAGTACTTC. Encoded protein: CASSLDTGSAIYYEQYF.

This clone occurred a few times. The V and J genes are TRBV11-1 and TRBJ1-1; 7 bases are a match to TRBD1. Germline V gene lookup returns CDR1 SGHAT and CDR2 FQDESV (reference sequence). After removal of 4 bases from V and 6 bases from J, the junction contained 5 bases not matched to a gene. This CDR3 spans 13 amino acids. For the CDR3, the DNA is TGTGCCAGCAGCTCCATCCAGGGGGCTGAAGCTTTCTTT. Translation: CASSSIQGAEAFF.

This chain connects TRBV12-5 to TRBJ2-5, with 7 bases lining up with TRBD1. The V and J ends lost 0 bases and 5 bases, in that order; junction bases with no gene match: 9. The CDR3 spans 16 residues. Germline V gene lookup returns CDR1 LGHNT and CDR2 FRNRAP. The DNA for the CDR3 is TGTGCTAGTGGTTTGGTAAGGGGGCAGGGGGAGGAGACCCAGTACTTC. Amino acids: CASGLVRGQGEETQYF. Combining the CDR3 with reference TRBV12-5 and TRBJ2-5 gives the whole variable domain DARVTQTPRHKVTEMGQEVTMRCQPILGHNTVFWYRQTMMQGLELLAYFRNRAPLDDSGMPKDRFSAEMPDATLATLKIQPSEPRDSAVYFCASGLVRGQGEETQYFGPGTRLLVL.

In nucleotides, the CDR3 is TGTGCCAGCAGCGATTCGGGGGAGGGGGAAAAACTGTTTTTT. It codes for CASSDSGEGEKLFF. V is TRBV9 and J is TRBJ1-4, with D perhaps TRBD1 (5 bases). Germline V gene lookup returns CDR1 SGDLS and CDR2 YYNGEE. The CDR3 loop spans 14 amino acids. Trimming shortened V by 3 bases and J by 8 bases, and 14 bases separated the two germline ends.

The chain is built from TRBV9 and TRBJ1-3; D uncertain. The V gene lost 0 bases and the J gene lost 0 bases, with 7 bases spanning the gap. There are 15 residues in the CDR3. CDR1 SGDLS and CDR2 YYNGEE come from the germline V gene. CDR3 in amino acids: CASSVEQSSGNTIYF. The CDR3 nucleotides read TGTGCCAGCAGCGTAGAACAGAGCTCTGGAAACACCATATATTTT.

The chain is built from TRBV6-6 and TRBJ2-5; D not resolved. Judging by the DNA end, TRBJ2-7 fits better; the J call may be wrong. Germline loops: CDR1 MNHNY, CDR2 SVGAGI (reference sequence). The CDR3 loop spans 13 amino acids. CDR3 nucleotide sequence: TGTGCCAGCAGTTACTCGATCCCCGTCGAGCAGTACTTC. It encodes CASSYSIPVEQYF.

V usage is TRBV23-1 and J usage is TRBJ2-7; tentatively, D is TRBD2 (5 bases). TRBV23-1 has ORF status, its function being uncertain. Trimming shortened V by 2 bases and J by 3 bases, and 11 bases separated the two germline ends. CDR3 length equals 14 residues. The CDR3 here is CASSQRRIIYEQYF. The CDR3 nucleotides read TGCGCCAGCAGTCAAAGGAGGATCATCTACGAGCAGTACTTC.

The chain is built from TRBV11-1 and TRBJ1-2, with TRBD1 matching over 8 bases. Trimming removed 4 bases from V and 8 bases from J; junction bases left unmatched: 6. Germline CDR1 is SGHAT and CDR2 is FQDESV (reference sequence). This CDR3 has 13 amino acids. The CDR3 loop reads CASSWDRLWGYTF. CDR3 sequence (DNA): TGTGCCAGCAGCTGGGACAGGCTTTGGGGCTACACCTTC.

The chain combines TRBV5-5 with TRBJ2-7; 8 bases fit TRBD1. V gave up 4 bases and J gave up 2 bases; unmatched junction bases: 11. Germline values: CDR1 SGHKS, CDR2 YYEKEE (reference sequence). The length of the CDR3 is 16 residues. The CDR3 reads CASSLTTGVGTYEQYF. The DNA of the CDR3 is TGTGCCAGCAGCCTCACGACAGGGGTCGGTACCTACGAGCAGTACTTC.

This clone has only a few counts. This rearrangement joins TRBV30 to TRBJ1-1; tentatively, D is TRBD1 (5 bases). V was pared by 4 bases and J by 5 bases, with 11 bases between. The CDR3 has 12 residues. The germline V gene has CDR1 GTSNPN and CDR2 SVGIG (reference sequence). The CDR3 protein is CAWTRGGTEAFF. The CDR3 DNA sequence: TGTGCCTGGACGAGGGGAGGGACTGAAGCTTTCTTT.

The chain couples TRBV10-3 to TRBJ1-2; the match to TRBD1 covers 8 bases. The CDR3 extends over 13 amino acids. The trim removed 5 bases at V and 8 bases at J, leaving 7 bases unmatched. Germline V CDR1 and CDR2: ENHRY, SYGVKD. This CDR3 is CAISLQGARGYTF. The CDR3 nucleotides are TGTGCCATCAGTCTTCAGGGGGCCAGGGGCTACACCTTC.

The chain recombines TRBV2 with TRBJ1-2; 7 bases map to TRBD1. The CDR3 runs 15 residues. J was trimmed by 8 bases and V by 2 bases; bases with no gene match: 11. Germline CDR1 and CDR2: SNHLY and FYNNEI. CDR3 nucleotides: TGTGCCAGCAGTGAAAACCCGGGACAGATAGAGGGCTACACCTTC. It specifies CASSENPGQIEGYTF.

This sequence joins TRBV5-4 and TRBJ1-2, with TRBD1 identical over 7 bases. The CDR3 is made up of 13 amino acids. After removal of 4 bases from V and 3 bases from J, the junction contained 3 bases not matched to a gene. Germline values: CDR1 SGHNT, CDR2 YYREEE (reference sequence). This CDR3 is CASSAGQYYGYTF. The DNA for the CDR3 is TGTGCCAGCAGCGCGGGACAGTACTATGGCTACACCTTC.

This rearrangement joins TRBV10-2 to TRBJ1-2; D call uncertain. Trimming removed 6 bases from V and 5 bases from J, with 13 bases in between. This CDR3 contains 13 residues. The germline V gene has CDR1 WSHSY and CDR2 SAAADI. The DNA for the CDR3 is TGCGCCAGCAGCCCCGGTTCCGAATATGGCTACACCTTC. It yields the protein CASSPGSEYGYTF.

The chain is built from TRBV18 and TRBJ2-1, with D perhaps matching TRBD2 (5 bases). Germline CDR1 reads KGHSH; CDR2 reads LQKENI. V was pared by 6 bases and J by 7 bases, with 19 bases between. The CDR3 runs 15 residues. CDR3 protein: CASSATGVFRNEQFF. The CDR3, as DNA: TGTGCCAGCTCGGCAACCGGGGTCTTTAGGAATGAGCAGTTCTTC.

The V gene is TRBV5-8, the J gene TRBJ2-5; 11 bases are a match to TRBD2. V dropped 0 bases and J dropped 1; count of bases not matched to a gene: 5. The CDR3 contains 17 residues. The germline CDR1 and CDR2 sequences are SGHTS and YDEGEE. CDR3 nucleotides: TGTGCCAGCAGCTTGGGAACCGGGACTAGCGGCCAAGAGACCCAGTACTTC. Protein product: CASSLGTGTSGQETQYF.

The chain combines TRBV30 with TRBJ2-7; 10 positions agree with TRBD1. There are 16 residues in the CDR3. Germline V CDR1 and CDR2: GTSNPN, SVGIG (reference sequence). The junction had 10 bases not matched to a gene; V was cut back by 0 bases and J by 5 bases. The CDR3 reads CAWSVRRGTGVHEQYF. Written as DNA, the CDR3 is TGTGCCTGGAGTGTACGCCGAGGGACAGGGGTCCACGAGCAGTACTTC. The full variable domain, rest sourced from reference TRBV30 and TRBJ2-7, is SQTIHQWPATLVQPVGSPLSLECTVEGTSNPNLYWYRQAAGRGLQLLFYSVGIGQISSEVPQNLSASRPQDRQFILSSKKLLLSDSGFYLCAWSVRRGTGVHEQYFGPGTRLTVT.

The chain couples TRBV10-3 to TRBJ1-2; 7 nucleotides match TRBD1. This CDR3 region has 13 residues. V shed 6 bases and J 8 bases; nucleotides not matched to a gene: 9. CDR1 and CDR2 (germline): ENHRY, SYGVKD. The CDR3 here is CAISPDRAGGYTF. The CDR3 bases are TGTGCCATCAGCCCTGACAGGGCCGGGGGCTACACCTTC.

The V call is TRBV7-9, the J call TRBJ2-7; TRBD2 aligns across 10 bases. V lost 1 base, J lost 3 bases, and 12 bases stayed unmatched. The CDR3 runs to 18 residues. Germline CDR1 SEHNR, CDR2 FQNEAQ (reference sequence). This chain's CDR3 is CASSLGTVSGRTIYEQYF. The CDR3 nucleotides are TGTGCCAGCAGCTTAGGAACGGTTAGCGGGAGGACAATCTACGAGCAGTACTTC.

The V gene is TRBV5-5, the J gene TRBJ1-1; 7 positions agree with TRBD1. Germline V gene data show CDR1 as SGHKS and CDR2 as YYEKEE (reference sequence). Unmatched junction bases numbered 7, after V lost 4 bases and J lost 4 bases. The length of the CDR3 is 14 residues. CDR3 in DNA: TGTGCCAGCAGCCTCAGGACAGGAGGCACTGAAGCTTTCTTT. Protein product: CASSLRTGGTEAFF.